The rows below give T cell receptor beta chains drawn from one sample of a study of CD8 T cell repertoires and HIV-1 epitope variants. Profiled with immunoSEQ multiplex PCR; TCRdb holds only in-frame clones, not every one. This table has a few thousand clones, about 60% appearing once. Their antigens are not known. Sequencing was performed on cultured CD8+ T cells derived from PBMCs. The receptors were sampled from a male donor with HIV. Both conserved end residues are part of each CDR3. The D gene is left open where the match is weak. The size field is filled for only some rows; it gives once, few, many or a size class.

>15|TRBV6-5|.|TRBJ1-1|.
TGTGCCAGCAGTCCGCTGGGGACATTCGGCACTGAAGCTTTCTTT
CASSPLGTFGTEAFF
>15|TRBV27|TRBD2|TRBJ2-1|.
TGTGCCACCGCGCCCGGCGGGGGGGCCCACAATGAGCAGTTCTTC
CATAPGGGAHNEQFF
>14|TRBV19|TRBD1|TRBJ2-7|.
TGTGCCAGTAGTATGGCAGGGGGTCCCTACGAGCAGTACTTC
CASSMAGGPYEQYF
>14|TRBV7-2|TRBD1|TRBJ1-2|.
TGTGCCAGCAGTCCAAAAGGACAGGGGCATGGCTACACCTTC
CASSPKGQGHGYTF
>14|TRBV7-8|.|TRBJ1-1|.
TGTGCCAGCACCTACCAGCAGCCGGGCACTGAAGCTTTCTTT
CASTYQQPGTEAFF
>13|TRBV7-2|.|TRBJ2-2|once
TGTGCCAGCAGCTTAATCGGGGACGGGGAGCTGTTTTTT
CASSLIGDGELFF
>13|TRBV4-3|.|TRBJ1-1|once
TGCGCCAGCAGCCAAGAAATGAACACTGAAGCTTTCTTT
CASSQEMNTEAFF
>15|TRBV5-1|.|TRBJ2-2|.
TGCGCCAGCAGCTTGGCAGGGGCGAACACCGGGGAGCTGTTTTTT
CASSLAGANTGELFF
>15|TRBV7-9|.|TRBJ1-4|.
TGTGCCAGCAGCTATGGGCCCTCACGGGATGAAAAACTGTTTTTT
CASSYGPSRDEKLFF
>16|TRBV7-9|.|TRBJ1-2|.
TGTGCCAGCAGCCACGCCGGAGTGGTTGGGCAAGATGGCTACACCTTC
CASSHAGVVGQDGYTF
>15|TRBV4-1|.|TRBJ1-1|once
TGCGCCAGCAGCCAGTCGGGGGGGGCGAACACTGAAGCTTTCTTT
CASSQSGGANTEAFF
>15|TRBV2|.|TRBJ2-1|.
TGTGCCAGCATTAAATCCTCGAGCTCCTACAATGAGCAGTTCTTC
CASIKSSSSYNEQFF
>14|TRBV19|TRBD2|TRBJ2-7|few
TGTGCCAGTAGTATGGGGGTAGCGGGAGAAGAGCAGTACTTC
CASSMGVAGEEQYF
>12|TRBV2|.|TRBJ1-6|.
TGTGCCAGCAGTGCGCATAATTCACCCCTCCACTTT
CASSAHNSPLHF
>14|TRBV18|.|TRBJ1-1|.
TGTGCCAGCTCACCGTTACAGCAGAACACTGAAGCTTTCTTT
CASSPLQQNTEAFF
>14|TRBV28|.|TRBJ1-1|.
TGTGCCAGCAGCAGCTCAGATGCGAGCACTGAAGCTTTCTTT
CASSSSDASTEAFF
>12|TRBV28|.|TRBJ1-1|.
TGTGCCAGCAGTTTGGGGTCGGCTGAAGCTTTCTTT
CASSLGSAEAFF